This is a list of T cell receptor beta chains from one sample in a study of T cell responses to AZD1222 COVID-19 vaccine. Here immunoSEQ multiplex PCR was the method, and the copy in TCRdb shows in-frame clones only, minus some. Here the sample spans 150,000 or so clones, around 94% being singletons. Sequencing was performed on peripheral blood, taken on day 0 of AZD1222 vaccination. The receptors originated from an adult in good health. The CDR3 runs from the conserved cysteine through the conserved F or W. The D gene is left open where the match is weak. Clone size is stated in some rows and not others, as once, few, many or a class when expanded.

TRBV6-1	.	TRBJ2-7	.	CASSERGHNPPYEQYF	TGTGCCAGCAGTGAAAGAGGCCACAACCCGCCTTACGAGCAGTACTTC
TRBV5-1	.	TRBJ1-4	.	CASSLMGATNEKLFF	TGCGCCAGCAGCTTGATGGGGGCAACTAATGAAAAACTGTTTTTT
TRBV12-5	.	TRBJ1-1	.	CASGPLSSKTTEAFF	TGTGCTAGTGGTCCTCTTAGTTCGAAAACCACTGAAGCTTTCTTT
TRBV2	.	TRBJ1-2	.	CASGPEGTSYGYTF	TGTGCCAGCGGCCCCGAGGGGACTAGCTATGGCTACACCTTC
TRBV5-1	once	TRBJ2-1	.	CASSLADLYNEQFF	TGCGCCAGCAGCTTGGCAGACCTATACAATGAGCAGTTCTTC
TRBV5-1	.	TRBJ1-1	TRBD1	CASRLGQGKGSAEAFF	TGCGCCAGCAGACTCGGACAGGGAAAAGGGTCCGCTGAAGCTTTCTTT
TRBV2	.	TRBJ1-2	TRBD1	CASSEENTGGVYTF	TGTGCCAGCAGTGAAGAAAATACAGGGGGCGTCTACACCTTC
TRBV2	.	TRBJ2-1	.	CASSGDSNEQFF	TGTGCCAGCAGCGGGGACTCCAATGAGCAGTTCTTC
TRBV19	.	TRBJ1-1	.	CASSIARGNTEAFF	TGTGCCAGTAGTATAGCCAGGGGGAACACTGAAGCTTTCTTT
TRBV3-1/TRBV3-2	.	TRBJ2-7	.	CASSPIRAYEQYF	TGTGCCAGCAGCCCTATTAGGGCTTACGAGCAGTACTTC
TRBV30	.	TRBJ1-2	.	CAWSEARDYGYTF	TGTGCCTGGAGTGAGGCAAGAGACTATGGCTACACCTTC
TRBV12-5	.	TRBJ1-3	.	CASGQRPWGSGNTIYF	TGTGCTAGTGGCCAAAGACCCTGGGGGTCTGGAAACACCATATATTTT
TRBV30	.	TRBJ1-2	.	CAGITPKGDYGYTF	TGTGCCGGCATTACCCCGAAGGGTGACTATGGCTACACCTTC
TRBV5-6	.	TRBJ1-1	.	CASSLRQLSNTEAFF	TGTGCCAGCAGCCTGAGACAGCTATCGAACACTGAAGCTTTCTTT
TRBV6-5	few	TRBJ2-2	.	CASRPGATGELFF	TGTGCCAGCAGACCGGGGGCCACCGGGGAGCTGTTTTTT
TRBV5-6	.	TRBJ1-2	.	CASSLDGNYGYTF	TGTGCCAGCAGCTTGGACGGGAACTATGGCTACACCTTC
TRBV19	once	TRBJ1-1	TRBD1	CASTDRANTEAFF	TGTGCCAGTACGGACAGGGCCAACACTGAAGCTTTCTTT
TRBV6-5	once	TRBJ1-5	.	CASSTLDSSNQPQHF	TGTGCCAGCAGTACCCTGGACTCCAGCAATCAGCCCCAGCATTTT
TRBV28	.	TRBJ2-7	TRBD1	CASSLEGGRYEQYF	TGTGCCAGCAGTTTAGAAGGGGGCCGCTACGAGCAGTACTTC
TRBV7-9	.	TRBJ2-1	TRBD2	CASSLDPSGGDEQFF	TGTGCCAGCAGCTTAGATCCCTCGGGAGGGGATGAGCAGTTCTTC
TRBV19	.	TRBJ1-3	.	CASSSRLPRGDSGNTIYF	TGTGCCAGTAGTAGCCGCTTACCGAGGGGGGACTCTGGAAACACCATATATTTT
TRBV6-5	.	TRBJ2-5	.	CASSYSPMNQETQYF	TGTGCCAGCAGTTACTCTCCGATGAATCAAGAGACCCAGTACTTC
TRBV30	.	TRBJ1-1	TRBD1	CAWNRGGTEAFF	TGTGCCTGGAACAGGGGAGGCACTGAAGCTTTCTTT
TRBV19	.	TRBJ1-2	.	CASSKEGLDYGYTF	TGTGCCAGTAGTAAAGAGGGGTTGGACTATGGCTACACCTTC
TRBV19	.	TRBJ2-2	.	CASSFTGELFF	TGTGCCAGTAGTTTTACCGGGGAGCTGTTTTTT
TRBV5-1	.	TRBJ2-7	.	CASSAGTLYEQYF	TGCGCCAGCAGCGCCGGGACCCTCTACGAGCAGTACTTC
TRBV3-1/TRBV3-2	.	TRBJ1-2	.	CASSSEGNYGYTF	TGTGCCAGCAGCTCGGAGGGAAACTATGGCTACACCTTC
TRBV7-2	.	TRBJ1-5	.	CASSPRTGNQPQHF	TGTGCCAGCAGCCCTCGGACGGGCAATCAGCCCCAGCATTTT
TRBV29-1	.	TRBJ1-1	.	CSVGPVGTEAFF	TGCAGCGTTGGCCCCGTGGGGACTGAAGCTTTCTTT
TRBV5-6	.	TRBJ1-1	.	CASSLAGDKMNTEAFF	TGTGCCAGCAGCTTGGCCGGAGACAAGATGAACACTGAAGCTTTCTTT
TRBV7-9	.	TRBJ2-2	.	CASSLVSSFQFRELFF	TGTGCCAGCAGCCTAGTATCGTCCTTTCAATTCCGGGAGCTGTTTTTT
TRBV12-5	few	TRBJ1-1	TRBD1	CASGFGFGFLERDRGVTEAFF	TGTGCTAGTGGTTTTGGGTTCGGATTTTTGGAACGGGACAGGGGCGTCACTGAAGCTTTCTTT
TRBV11-2	.	TRBJ2-6	.	CASSLGQATLSGANVLTF	TGTGCCAGCAGCTTAGGCCAGGCGACTCTCTCTGGGGCCAACGTCCTGACTTTC
TRBV19	.	TRBJ1-1	.	CASNHLRGNTEAFF	TGTGCCAGTAACCACCTCAGGGGTAACACTGAAGCTTTCTTT
TRBV29-1	.	TRBJ2-1	.	CSVVLVDTAGNEQFF	TGCAGCGTTGTTCTGGTCGATACCGCAGGGAATGAGCAGTTCTTC
TRBV5-4	.	TRBJ2-7	TRBD2	CASSSGLAASYEQYF	TGTGCCAGCAGCTCCGGACTAGCGGCGTCCTACGAGCAGTACTTC
TRBV30	.	TRBJ1-5	.	CAWSASQSNQPQHF	TGTGCCTGGAGTGCCAGTCAGAGCAATCAGCCCCAGCATTTT
TRBV7-6	.	TRBJ1-2	TRBD1	CASSLHGRTGANYGYTF	TGTGCCAGCAGCTTACACGGCAGGACAGGTGCTAACTATGGCTACACCTTC
TRBV4-1	.	TRBJ1-4	.	CASSQVSGVSLDEKLFF	TGCGCCAGCAGCCAAGTGTCGGGCGTCAGTCTTGATGAAAAACTGTTTTTT
TRBV6-5	.	TRBJ2-2	TRBD1	CASKGQGGNGELFF	TGTGCCAGCAAAGGACAGGGTGGGAACGGGGAGCTGTTTTTT
TRBV2	few	TRBJ1-4	TRBD1	CASRGTGGFTAATNEKLFF	TGTGCCAGCAGAGGGACAGGGGGTTTTACTGCGGCAACTAATGAAAAACTGTTTTTT
TRBV30	.	TRBJ2-7	.	CAWMGGTVNSYEQYF	TGTGCCTGGATGGGGGGGACAGTAAACTCCTACGAGCAGTACTTC
TRBV25-1	.	TRBJ2-5	.	CASSESAGPLATQYF	TGTGCCAGCAGTGAATCTGCGGGACCCCTTGCGACCCAGTACTTC
TRBV7-9	.	TRBJ1-1	TRBD1	CASSTPGTGGGTEAFF	TGTGCCAGCAGCACCCCGGGGACAGGGGGCGGGACTGAAGCTTTCTTT
TRBV2	.	TRBJ2-2	.	CATPPTPTNTGELFF	TGTGCCACCCCCCCGACTCCTACGAACACCGGGGAGCTGTTTTTT
TRBV29-1	once	TRBJ2-7	.	CSVSDRSSYEQYF	TGCAGCGTTTCAGACAGAAGCTCCTACGAGCAGTACTTC
TRBV6-5	.	TRBJ2-7	TRBD1	CASSRDRGYEQYF	TGTGCCAGCAGCAGGGACAGGGGCTACGAGCAGTACTTC